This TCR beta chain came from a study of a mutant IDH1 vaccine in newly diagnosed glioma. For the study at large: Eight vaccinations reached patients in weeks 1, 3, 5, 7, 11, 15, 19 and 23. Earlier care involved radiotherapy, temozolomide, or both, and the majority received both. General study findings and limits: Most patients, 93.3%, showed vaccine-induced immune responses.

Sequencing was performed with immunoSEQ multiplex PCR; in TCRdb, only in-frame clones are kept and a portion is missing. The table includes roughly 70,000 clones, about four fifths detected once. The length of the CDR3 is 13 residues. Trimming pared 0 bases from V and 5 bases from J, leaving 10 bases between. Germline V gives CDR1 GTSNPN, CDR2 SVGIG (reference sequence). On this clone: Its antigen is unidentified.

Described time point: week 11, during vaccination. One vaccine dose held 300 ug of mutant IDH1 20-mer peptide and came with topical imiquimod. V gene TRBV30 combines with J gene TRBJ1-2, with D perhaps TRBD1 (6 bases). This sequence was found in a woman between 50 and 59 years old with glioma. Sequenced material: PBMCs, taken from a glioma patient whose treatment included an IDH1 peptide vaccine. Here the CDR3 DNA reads TGTGCCTGGAGTGTAGGGGGGGGGTATGGCTACACCTTC. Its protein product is CAWSVGGGYGYTF. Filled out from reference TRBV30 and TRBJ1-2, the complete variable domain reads SQTIHQWPATLVQPVGSPLSLECTVEGTSNPNLYWYRQAAGRGLQLLFYSVGIGQISSEVPQNLSASRPQDRQFILSSKKLLLSDSGFYLCAWSVGGGYGYTFGSGTRLTVV.